Sample share makes the clone carrying this TCR beta chain medium-sized. The sample belongs to a study of metastatic and nonmetastatic thyroid tumors. Across the whole study: For malignant and benign thyroid patients, tumor or nodule tissue and blood were the sources whose repertoires were compared.

TCRdb reanalyzed the PCR reads with MiXCR. Of roughly 17,000 clones listed, approximately 24% are singletons. All patients were untreated before thyroid surgery. This receptor was identified in a male donor with papillary thyroid cancer or a benign thyroid nodule (not recorded which). Some clones in this sample may be carry-over from other donors' samples. Sequenced material: tumor tissue.

CDR3: CSAPLPGRGVEQFF. The CDR3 coding sequence is TGCAGTGCCCCCCTACCCGGTCGGGGAGTTGAGCAGTTCTTC. The gene calls are TRBV20-1 and TRBJ2-1; D possibly corresponds to TRBD2 (5 bases). Germline values: CDR1 DFQATT, CDR2 SNEGSKA (reference sequence). The V and J ends lost 6 bases and 9 bases respectively, with 21 bases between them. The CDR3 loop spans 14 amino acids.